This TCR beta chain was sequenced in a study of cytomegalovirus exposure and HLA in healthy donors. At the level of the study: Prior work identified 120 million or so unique TCR beta sequences in 150 million to 200 million T cells.

Germline V gene sequence: CDR1 SQVTM, CDR2 ANQGSEA. The CDR3 runs to 13 residues. V was trimmed by 4 bases and J by 1 base, leaving 10 bases between them. 13 Jbeta primers and 60 Vbeta primers were used for the PCR. Produced via immunoSEQ multiplex PCR; TCRdb's table is partial and in-frame only. The data show more than 150,000 clones, with approximately 85% seen just once and about a tenth held by the top ten. The clonotype was recovered from a man between 18 and 29 years old in good health and CMV-seropositive. Sequencing was performed on PBMCs. The V call is TRBV29-1, the J call TRBJ1-1; D is possibly TRBD1 (6 bases). The chain's CDR3 is CSVGGGGNTEAFF. The CDR3 region has the DNA TGCAGCGTTGGAGGGGGGGGGAACACTGAAGCTTTCTTT.